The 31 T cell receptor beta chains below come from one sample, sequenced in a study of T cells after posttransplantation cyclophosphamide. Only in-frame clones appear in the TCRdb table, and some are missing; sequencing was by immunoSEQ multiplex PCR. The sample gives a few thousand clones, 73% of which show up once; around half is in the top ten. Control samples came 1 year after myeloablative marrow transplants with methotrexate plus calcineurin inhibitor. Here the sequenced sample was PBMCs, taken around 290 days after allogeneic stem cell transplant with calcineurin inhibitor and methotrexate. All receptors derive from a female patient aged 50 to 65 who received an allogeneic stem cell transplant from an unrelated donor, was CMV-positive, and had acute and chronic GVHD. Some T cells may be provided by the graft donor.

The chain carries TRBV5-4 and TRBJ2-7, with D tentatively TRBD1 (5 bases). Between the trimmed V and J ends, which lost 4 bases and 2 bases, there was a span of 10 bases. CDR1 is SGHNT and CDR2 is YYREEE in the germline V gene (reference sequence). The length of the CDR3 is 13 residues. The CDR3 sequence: CASSPPGTYEQYF. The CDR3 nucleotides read TGTGCCAGCAGCCCACCAGGGACCTACGAGCAGTACTTC.

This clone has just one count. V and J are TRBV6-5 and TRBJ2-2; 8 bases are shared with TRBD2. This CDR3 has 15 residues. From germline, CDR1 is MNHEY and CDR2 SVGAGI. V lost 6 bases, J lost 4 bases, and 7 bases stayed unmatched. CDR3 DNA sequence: TGTGCCAGCAGACAGTCGGGAGGGGGCACCGGGGAGCTGTTTTTT. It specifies CASRQSGGGTGELFF.

The CDR3 bases are TGTGCCAGCAGTTGGGACAGACGGAACACTGAAGCTTTCTTT. Residues: CASSWDRRNTEAFF. J is TRBJ1-1 and V is TRBV27; TRBD1 matches 7 bases. V gave up 4 bases and J gave up 1 base; unmatched junction bases: 3. The CDR3 length is 14 residues. Germline V gene data show CDR1 as MNHEY and CDR2 as SMNVEV (reference sequence).

CDR3: CASSLGSTDETQYF. As DNA, the CDR3 is TGCGCCAGCAGCTTGGGTAGCACTGACGAGACCCAGTACTTC. This sequence joins TRBV5-1 and TRBJ2-5; D is ambiguous. Per germline, CDR1 SGHRS and CDR2 YFSETQ. V lost 0 bases to trimming and J lost 5 bases, with 11 bases between them. The CDR3 has 14 amino acids.

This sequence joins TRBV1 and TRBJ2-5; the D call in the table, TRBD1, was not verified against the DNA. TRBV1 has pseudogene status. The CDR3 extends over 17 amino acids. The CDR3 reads CTSTTMEGTGGIETQYF. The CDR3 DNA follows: TGCACCAGCACCACGATGGAAGGGACAGGGGGTATAGAGACCCAGTACTTC.

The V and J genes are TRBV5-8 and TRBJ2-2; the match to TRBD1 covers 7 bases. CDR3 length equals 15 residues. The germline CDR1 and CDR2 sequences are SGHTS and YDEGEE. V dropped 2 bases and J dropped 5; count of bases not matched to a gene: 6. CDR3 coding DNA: TGTGCCAGCAGCTTTGTGACAGGGAAAACCGGGGAGCTGTTTTTT. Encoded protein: CASSFVTGKTGELFF. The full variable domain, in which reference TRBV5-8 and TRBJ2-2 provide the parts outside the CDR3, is EAGVTQSPTHLIKTRGQQATLRCSPISGHTSVYWYQQALGLGLQFLLWYDEGEERNRGNFPPRFSGRQFPNYSSELNVNALELEDSALYLCASSFVTGKTGELFFGEGSRLTVL.

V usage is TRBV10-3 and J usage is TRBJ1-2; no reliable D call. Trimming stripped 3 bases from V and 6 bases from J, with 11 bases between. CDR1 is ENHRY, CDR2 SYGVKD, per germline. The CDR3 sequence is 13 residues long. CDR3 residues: CAISEGGVDGYTF. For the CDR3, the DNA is TGTGCCATCAGTGAAGGAGGCGTGGATGGCTACACCTTC.

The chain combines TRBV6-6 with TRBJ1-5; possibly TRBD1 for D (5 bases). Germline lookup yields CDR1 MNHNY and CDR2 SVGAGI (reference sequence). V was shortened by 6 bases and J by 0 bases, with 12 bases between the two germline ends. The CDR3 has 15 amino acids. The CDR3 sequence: CASRPDRLSNQPQHF. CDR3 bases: TGTGCCAGCAGACCAGACAGACTTAGCAATCAGCCCCAGCATTTT.

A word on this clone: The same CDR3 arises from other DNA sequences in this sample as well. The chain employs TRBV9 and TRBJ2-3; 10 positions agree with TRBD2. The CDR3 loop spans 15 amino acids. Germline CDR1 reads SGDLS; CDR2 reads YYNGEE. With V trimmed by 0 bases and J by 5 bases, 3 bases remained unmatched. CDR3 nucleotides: TGTGCCAGCAGCGTAGGGACTAGCGGAGGAGATACGCAGTATTTT. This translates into CASSVGTSGGDTQYF.

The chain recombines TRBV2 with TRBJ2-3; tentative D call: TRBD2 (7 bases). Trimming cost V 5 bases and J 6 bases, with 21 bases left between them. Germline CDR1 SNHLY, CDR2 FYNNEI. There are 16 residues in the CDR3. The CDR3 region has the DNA TGTGCCAGCAGTCGCGAGGGGGGGGGCAGCAAGGATACGCAGTATTTT. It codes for CASSREGGGSKDTQYF.

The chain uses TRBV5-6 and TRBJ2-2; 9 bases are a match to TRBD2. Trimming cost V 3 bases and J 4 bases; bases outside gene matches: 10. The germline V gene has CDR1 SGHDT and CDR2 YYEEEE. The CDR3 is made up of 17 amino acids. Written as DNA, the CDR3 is TGTGCCAGCAGCTCCCTTTGGCGGGGGGGCAGCACCGGGGAGCTGTTTTTT. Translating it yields CASSSLWRGGSTGELFF.

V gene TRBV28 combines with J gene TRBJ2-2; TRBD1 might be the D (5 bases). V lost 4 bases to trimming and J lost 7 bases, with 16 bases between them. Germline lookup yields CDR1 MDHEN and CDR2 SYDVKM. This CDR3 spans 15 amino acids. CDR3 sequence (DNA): TGTGCCAGCAGTTCCCCCCCCAGGGCGGACGGGGAGCTGTTTTTT. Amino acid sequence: CASSSPPRADGELFF.

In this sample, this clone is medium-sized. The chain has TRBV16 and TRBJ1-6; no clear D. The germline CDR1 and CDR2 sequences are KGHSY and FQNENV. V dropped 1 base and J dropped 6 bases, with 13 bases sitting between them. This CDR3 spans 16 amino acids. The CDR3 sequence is CASSQYRGSGNSPLHF. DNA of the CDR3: TGTGCCAGCAGCCAATACCGAGGGAGTGGTAATTCACCCCTCCACTTT.

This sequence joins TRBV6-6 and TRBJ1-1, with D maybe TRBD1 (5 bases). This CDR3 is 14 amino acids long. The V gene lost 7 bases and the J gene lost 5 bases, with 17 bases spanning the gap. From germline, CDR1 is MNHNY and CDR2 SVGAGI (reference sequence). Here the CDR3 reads CASNPTGVGTEAFF. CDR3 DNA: TGTGCCAGCAATCCAACGGGGGTAGGGACTGAAGCTTTCTTT.

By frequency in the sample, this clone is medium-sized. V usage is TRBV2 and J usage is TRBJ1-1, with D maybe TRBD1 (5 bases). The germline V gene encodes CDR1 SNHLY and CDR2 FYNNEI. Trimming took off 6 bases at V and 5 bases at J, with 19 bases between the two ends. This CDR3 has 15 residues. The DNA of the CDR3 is TGTGCCAGCAGAACGCCCGTGGGGGGAAGGACTGAAGCTTTCTTT. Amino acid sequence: CASRTPVGGRTEAFF.

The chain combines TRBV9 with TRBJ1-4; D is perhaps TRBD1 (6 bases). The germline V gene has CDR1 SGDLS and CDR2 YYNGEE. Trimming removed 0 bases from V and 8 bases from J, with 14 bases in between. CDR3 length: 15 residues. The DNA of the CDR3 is TGTGCCAGCAGCGTAGCAGCGGGGGCGGGGGAAAAACTGTTTTTT. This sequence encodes CASSVAAGAGEKLFF.

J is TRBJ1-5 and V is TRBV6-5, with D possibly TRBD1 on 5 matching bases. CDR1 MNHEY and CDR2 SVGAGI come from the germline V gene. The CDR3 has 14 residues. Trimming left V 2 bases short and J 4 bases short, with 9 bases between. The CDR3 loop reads CASSYAGWNQPQHF. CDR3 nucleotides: TGTGCCAGCAGTTACGCAGGGTGGAATCAGCCCCAGCATTTT.

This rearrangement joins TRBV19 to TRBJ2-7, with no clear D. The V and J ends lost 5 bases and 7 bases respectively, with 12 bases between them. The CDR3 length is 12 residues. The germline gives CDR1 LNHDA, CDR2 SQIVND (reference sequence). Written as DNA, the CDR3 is TGTGCCAGTAGTTCTCCAGGTAGGGAGCAGTACTTC. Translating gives CASSSPGREQYF. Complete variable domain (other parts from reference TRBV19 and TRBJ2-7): DGGITQSPKYLFRKEGQNVTLSCEQNLNHDAMYWYRQDPGQGLRLIYYSQIVNDFQKGDIAEGYSVSREKKESFPLTVTSAQKNPTAFYLCASSSPGREQYFGPGTRLTVT.

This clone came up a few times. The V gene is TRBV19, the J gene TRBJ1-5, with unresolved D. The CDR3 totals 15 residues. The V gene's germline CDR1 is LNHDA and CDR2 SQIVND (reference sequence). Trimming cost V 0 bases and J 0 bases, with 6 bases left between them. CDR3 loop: CASSIDLGSNQPQHF. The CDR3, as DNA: TGTGCCAGTAGTATAGATCTAGGTAGCAATCAGCCCCAGCATTTT.

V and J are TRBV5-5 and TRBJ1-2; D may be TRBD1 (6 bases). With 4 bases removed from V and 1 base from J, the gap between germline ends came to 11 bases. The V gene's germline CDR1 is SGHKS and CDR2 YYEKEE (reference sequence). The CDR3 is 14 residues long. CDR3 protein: CASSPRTDNYGYTF. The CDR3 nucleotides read TGTGCCAGCAGCCCGAGGACAGATAACTATGGCTACACCTTC.

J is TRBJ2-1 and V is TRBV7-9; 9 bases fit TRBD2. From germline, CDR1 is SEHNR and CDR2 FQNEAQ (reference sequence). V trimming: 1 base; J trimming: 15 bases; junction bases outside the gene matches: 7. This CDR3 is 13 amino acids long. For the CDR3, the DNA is TGTGCCAGCAGCTTAGTAGCGGGGGAGGTCGGGTTCTTC. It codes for CASSLVAGEVGFF.

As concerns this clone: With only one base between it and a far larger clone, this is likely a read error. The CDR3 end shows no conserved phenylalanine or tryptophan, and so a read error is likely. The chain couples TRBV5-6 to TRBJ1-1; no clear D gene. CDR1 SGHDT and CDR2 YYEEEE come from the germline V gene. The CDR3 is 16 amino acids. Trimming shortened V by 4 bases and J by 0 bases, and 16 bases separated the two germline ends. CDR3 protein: CASSEGFRTMNTEAFL. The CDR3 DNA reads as TGTGCCAGCAGCGAGGGTTTTAGAACCATGAACACTGAAGCTTTCTTG.

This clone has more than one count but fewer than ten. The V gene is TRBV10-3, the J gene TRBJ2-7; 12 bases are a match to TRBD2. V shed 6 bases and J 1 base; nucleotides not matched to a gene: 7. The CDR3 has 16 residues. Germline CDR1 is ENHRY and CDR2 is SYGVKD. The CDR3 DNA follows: TGTGCCATCAGCTTCGGACTAGCGGGATATTCCTACGAGCAGTACTTC. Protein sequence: CAISFGLAGYSYEQYF.

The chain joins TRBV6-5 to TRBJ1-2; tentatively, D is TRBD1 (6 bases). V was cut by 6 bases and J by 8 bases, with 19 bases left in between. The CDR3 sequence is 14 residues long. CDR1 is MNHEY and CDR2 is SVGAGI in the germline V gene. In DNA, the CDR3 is TGTGCCAGCAGCCGGGGCTTGGCAGGGGAAGGCTACACCTTC. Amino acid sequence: CASSRGLAGEGYTF.

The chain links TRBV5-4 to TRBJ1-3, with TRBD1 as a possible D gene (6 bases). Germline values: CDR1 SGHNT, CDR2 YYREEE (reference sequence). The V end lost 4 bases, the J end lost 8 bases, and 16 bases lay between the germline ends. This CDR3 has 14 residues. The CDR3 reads CASSPGGGLDTIYF. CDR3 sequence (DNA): TGTGCCAGCAGCCCGGGGGGGGGCTTGGACACCATATATTTT.

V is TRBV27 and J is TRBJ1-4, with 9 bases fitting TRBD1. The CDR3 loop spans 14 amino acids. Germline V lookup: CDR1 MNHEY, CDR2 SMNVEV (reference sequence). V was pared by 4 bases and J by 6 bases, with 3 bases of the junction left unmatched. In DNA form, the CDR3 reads TGTGCCAGCAGTTGGGACAGGGAAGATGAAAAACTGTTTTTT. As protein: CASSWDREDEKLFF.

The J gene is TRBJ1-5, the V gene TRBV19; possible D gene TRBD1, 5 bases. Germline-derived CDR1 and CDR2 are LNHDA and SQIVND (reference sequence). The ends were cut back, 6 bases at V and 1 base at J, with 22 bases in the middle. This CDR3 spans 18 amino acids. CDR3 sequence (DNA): TGTGCCAGTAGCAAAGGGCAGGGCCTGGTGAAAAGCAATCAGCCCCAGCATTTT. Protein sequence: CASSKGQGLVKSNQPQHF.

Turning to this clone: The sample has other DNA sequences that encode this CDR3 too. The CDR3 DNA reads TGCGCCAGCAGCCCAACAGGGTCCTGGGAGACCCAGTACTTC. It encodes CASSPTGSWETQYF. V and J are TRBV5-1 and TRBJ2-5, with D tentatively TRBD1 (6 bases). CDR1 is SGHRS and CDR2 is YFSETQ in the germline V gene. Trimming took 4 bases from V and 5 from J, leaving 15 bases between them. The CDR3 runs 14 residues.

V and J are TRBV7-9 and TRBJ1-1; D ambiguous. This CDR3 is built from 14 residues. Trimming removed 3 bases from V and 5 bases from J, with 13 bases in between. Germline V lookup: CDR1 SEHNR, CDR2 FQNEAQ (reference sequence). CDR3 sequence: CASSLADTWTEAFF. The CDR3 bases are TGTGCCAGCAGCTTGGCCGACACGTGGACTGAAGCTTTCTTT.

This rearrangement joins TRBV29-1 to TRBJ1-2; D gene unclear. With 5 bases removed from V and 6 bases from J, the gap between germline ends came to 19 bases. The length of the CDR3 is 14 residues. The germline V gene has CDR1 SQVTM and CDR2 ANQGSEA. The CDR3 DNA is TGCAGCGTTCTCCCTGTCAAGGAGTCGGATGGCTACACCTTC. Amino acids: CSVLPVKESDGYTF.

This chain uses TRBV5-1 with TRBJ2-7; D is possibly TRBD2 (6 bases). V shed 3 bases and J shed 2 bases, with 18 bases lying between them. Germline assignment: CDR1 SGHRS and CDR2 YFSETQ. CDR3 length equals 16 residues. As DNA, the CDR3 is TGCGCCAGCAGCTGGGGGGAGGTAGCGGAGACCTACGAGCAGTACTTC. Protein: CASSWGEVAETYEQYF.